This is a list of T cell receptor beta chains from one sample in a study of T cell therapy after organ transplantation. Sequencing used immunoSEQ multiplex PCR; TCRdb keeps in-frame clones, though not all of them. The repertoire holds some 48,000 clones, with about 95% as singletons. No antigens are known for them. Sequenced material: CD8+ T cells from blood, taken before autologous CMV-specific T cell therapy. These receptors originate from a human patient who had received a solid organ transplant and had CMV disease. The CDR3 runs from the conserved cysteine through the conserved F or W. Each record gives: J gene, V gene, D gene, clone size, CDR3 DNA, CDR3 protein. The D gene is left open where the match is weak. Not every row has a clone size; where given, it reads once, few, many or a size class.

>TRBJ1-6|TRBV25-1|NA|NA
TGTGCCAGCAGTGAATTTGCAGGGAATCGGTCACCCCTCCACTTT
CASSEFAGNRSPLHF
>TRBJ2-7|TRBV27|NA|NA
TGTGCCAGCAGTGGCCCCAGGGGGGGGTCCTCCTACGAGCAGTACTTC
CASSGPRGGSSYEQYF
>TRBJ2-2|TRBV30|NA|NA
TGTGCCGAATTGGGACCGACCGGGGAGCTGTTTTTT
CAELGPTGELFF
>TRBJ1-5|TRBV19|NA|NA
TGTGCCAGCAATCCCGCCGGGGGCAGCAATCAGCCCCAGCATTTT
CASNPAGGSNQPQHF
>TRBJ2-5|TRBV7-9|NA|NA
TGTGCCAGCAGCTTACAAGAGACCCAGTACTTC
CASSLQETQYF
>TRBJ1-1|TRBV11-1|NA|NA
TGTGCCAGCAGCTTATCCGACAGCCACACTGAAGCTTTCTTT
CASSLSDSHTEAFF
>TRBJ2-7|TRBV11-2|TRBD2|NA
TGTGCCAGCAGCTCCCCCAGGACTCTAGCGGTTGGGTACGAGCAGTACTTC
CASSSPRTLAVGYEQYF
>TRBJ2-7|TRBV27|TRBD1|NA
TGTGCCAGCAGTCAAAGCCCCGGGACAGGGATGTACGAGCAGTACTTC
CASSQSPGTGMYEQYF
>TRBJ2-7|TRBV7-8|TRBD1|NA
TGTGCCAGCAGCCCGAGGGGGACAGGGGGCGCCGGGCTCCCCTACGAGCAGTACTTC
CASSPRGTGGAGLPYEQYF
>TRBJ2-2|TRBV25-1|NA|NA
TGTGCCAGCAGTGATGGCAGGGAAGCCGGGGAGCTGTTTTTT
CASSDGREAGELFF
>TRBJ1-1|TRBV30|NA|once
TGTGCCTGGAGCGTATCCCACACTGAAGCTTTCTTT
CAWSVSHTEAFF
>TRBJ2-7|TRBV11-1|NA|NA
TGTGCCAGCAGCTTAACAGGGAGCTCCTACGAGCAGTACTTC
CASSLTGSSYEQYF
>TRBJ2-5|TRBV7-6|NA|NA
TGTGCCAGCAGCGGTGAACTGGGGCAAGAGACCCAGTACTTC
CASSGELGQETQYF
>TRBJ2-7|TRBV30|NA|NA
TGTGCCTGGAGACGACAGATCGACGAGCAGTACTTC
CAWRRQIDEQYF
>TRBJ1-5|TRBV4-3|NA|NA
TGCGCCAGCAGCCCGTTCAAGGGGGTCAATCAGCCCCAGCATTTT
CASSPFKGVNQPQHF
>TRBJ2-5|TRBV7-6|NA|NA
TGTGCCAGCAGCCAATACACCTTCCAAGAGACCCAGTACTTC
CASSQYTFQETQYF
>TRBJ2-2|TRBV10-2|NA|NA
TGCGCCAGCGAAGGGGGAGACACCAACACCGGGGAGCTGTTTTTT
CASEGGDTNTGELFF
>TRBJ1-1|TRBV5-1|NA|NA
TGCGCCAGCAGCTTAAGTTCCGCAGCGGCAACTGAAGCTTTCTTT
CASSLSSAAATEAFF
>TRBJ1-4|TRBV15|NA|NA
TGTGCCACCAGCTGGAAGGGATACCGAAGTGAAAAACTGTTTTTT
CATSWKGYRSEKLFF
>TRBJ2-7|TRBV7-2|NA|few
TGTGCCAGCAGCTACGACAGTTTTGAGGGTGAGCAGTACTTC
CASSYDSFEGEQYF
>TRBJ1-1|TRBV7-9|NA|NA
TGTGCCAGCAGCCCCTCGAACACTGAAGCTTTCTTT
CASSPSNTEAFF
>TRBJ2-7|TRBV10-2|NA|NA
TGCGCCAGCAGTGGACCGGGACTTTATTACGAGCAGTACTTC
CASSGPGLYYEQYF